This T cell receptor beta chain is drawn from a study of blood T cell repertoires in COVID-19. CDR3 length: 18 amino acids. V lost 2 bases, J lost 4 bases, and 12 bases stayed unmatched. Measured with immunoSEQ multiplex PCR; TCRdb has only the in-frame clones, and not every one. This table holds fewer than 350,000 clones, roughly 85% found once. Cohort placement rested on clinical history that participants reported themselves. Recovered participants had two consecutive negative NP/OP PCR tests, healthcare professional clearance, or symptom resolution. Sequencing was performed on PBMCs or T cells enriched from blood (not recorded which). The source is a woman aged 45-65 years who had recovered from COVID-19. The J gene is TRBJ2-4, the V gene TRBV23-1; 9 bases match TRBD1. TRBV23-1 is an open reading frame whose function is uncertain. The CDR3 nucleotides are TGCGCCAGCAGTCAAGGGACAGGGATGAAGGCCGCTAAAAACATTCAGTACTTC. It specifies CASSQGTGMKAAKNIQYF.